These 28 T cell receptor beta chains originate from one sample sequenced in a study of control samples from healthy donors and cancer patients. Assay used: immunoSEQ multiplex PCR; TCRdb lists only in-frame clones, some missing. The sample holds approximately 100,000 clones, around 88% seen once. The sample was blood. Receptor source: a man aged 25-40 years in good health.

The rearrangement links TRBV7-9 to TRBJ1-4, with D unresolved. Germline V gives CDR1 SEHNR, CDR2 FQNEAQ (reference sequence). Trimming took off 0 bases at V and 5 bases at J, with 4 bases between the two ends. This CDR3 contains 13 residues. The CDR3 spells CASSLAGNEKLFF. As DNA, the CDR3 is TGTGCCAGCAGCTTAGCAGGAAATGAAAAACTGTTTTTT. Supplemented by reference TRBV7-9 and TRBJ1-4, the full variable domain reads DTGVSQNPRHKITKRGQNVTFRCDPISEHNRLYWYRQTLGQGPEFLTYFQNEAQLEKSRLLSDRFSAERPKGSFSTLEIQRTEQGDSAMYLCASSLAGNEKLFFGSGTQLSVL.

The V and J genes are TRBV6-2 or TRBV6-3 and TRBJ2-7, with D uncertain. Trimming shortened V by 2 bases and J by 4 bases, and 9 bases separated the two germline ends. Germline V gene lookup returns CDR1 MNHEY and CDR2 SVGEGT. The CDR3 extends over 13 amino acids. CDR3 region: CASSYAPFYEQYF. In nucleotides, the CDR3 is TGTGCCAGCAGTTACGCACCTTTTTACGAGCAGTACTTC.

This chain connects TRBV11-3 to TRBJ2-1; tentative D call: TRBD2 (6 bases). Germline lookup yields CDR1 SGHNT and CDR2 YENEEA. Trimming took 1 base from V and 7 from J, leaving 14 bases between them. This CDR3 spans 15 amino acids. Here the CDR3 DNA reads TGTGCCAGCAGCTTAGCTCGCGGGATGGGTAATGAGCAGTTCTTC. Translation: CASSLARGMGNEQFF.

This chain joins TRBV4-3 and TRBJ2-5; D is perhaps TRBD1 or TRBD2 (5 bases each). Trimming took 4 bases from V and 5 from J, leaving 14 bases between them. In germline, CDR1 is LGHNA, CDR2 YSLEER. The length of the CDR3 is 14 residues. DNA for the CDR3: TGCGCCAGCAGCCTCGATGAGGGGCACGAGACCCAGTACTTC. Its protein product is CASSLDEGHETQYF.

The chain recombines TRBV12-3 or TRBV12-4 with TRBJ1-2; maybe TRBD1 (6 bases). V lost 2 bases to trimming and J lost 6 bases, with 10 bases between them. The CDR3 is 13 residues long. CDR3: CASSLSTGNGYTF. As DNA, the CDR3 is TGTGCCAGCAGTTTAAGCACAGGGAATGGCTACACCTTC.

The V call is TRBV6-1, the J call TRBJ1-2, with 8 positions matching TRBD1. V trimming: 2 bases; J trimming: 3 bases; junction bases outside the gene matches: 5. Germline-derived CDR1 and CDR2 are MNHNS and SASEGT. The CDR3 consists of 15 residues. CDR3 region: CASSETGQAYYGYTF. DNA of the CDR3: TGTGCCAGCAGTGAAACGGGACAGGCGTACTATGGCTACACCTTC.

This chain connects TRBV7-8 to TRBJ2-6; D may be TRBD1 (7 bases). The CDR3 is made up of 16 amino acids. The ends were cut back, 5 bases at V and 5 bases at J, with 16 bases in the middle. In germline, CDR1 is SGHVS, CDR2 FQNEAQ. The CDR3 DNA reads TGTGCCAGCAGCCGGGACAGCCGGGACTGGGCCAACGTCCTGACTTTC. Translation gives CASSRDSRDWANVLTF.

This chain joins TRBV7-9 and TRBJ2-5, with D uncertain. Germline V CDR1 and CDR2: SEHNR, FQNEAQ (reference sequence). The CDR3 runs to 14 residues. The V end was cut by 3 bases, the J end by 3 bases, with 11 bases between. CDR3 amino acids: CASSFRLLEETQYF. Here the CDR3 DNA reads TGTGCCAGCAGCTTTAGATTGTTGGAAGAGACCCAGTACTTC. Drawing the rest from reference TRBV7-9 and TRBJ2-5, the complete variable domain is DTGVSQNPRHKITKRGQNVTFRCDPISEHNRLYWYRQTLGQGPEFLTYFQNEAQLEKSRLLSDRFSAERPKGSFSTLEIQRTEQGDSAMYLCASSFRLLEETQYFGPGTRLLVL.

The chain joins TRBV12-5 to TRBJ2-7; D possibly corresponds to TRBD2 (5 bases). The CDR3 is 14 residues long. The germline V and J ends were trimmed by 1 base and 2 bases, with 9 bases remaining between them. Germline loops: CDR1 LGHNT, CDR2 FRNRAP. Here the CDR3 reads CASGLGVRAYEQYF. In DNA, the CDR3 is TGTGCTAGTGGTTTGGGGGTGAGGGCCTACGAGCAGTACTTC. The full variable domain, completed using reference TRBV12-5 and TRBJ2-7, is DARVTQTPRHKVTEMGQEVTMRCQPILGHNTVFWYRQTMMQGLELLAYFRNRAPLDDSGMPKDRFSAEMPDATLATLKIQPSEPRDSAVYFCASGLGVRAYEQYFGPGTRLTVT.

The chain links TRBV6-5 to TRBJ2-1; TRBD1 matches 12 bases. The V gene's germline CDR1 is MNHEY and CDR2 SVGAGI. This CDR3 contains 15 residues. The V segment lost 6 bases and the J segment 7 bases; nucleotides outside the gene matches: 7. The CDR3 DNA reads TGTGCCAGCAGAGCCGGGACAGGGGGCAAGAATGAGCAGTTCTTC. Translated: CASRAGTGGKNEQFF.

The chain recombines TRBV7-2 with TRBJ2-5; 8 bases line up with TRBD1. This CDR3 has 15 residues. In germline, CDR1 is SGHTA, CDR2 FQGNSA. V shed 3 bases, J shed 1 base, and the junction held 4 bases outside the gene matches. CDR3 DNA sequence: TGTGCCAGCAGCTTTATACAGGGGGTCCAAGAGACCCAGTACTTC. It translates to CASSFIQGVQETQYF.

This chain links TRBV11-2 with TRBJ2-5; D is ambiguous. Deletions cut 7 bases from V and 0 bases from J, with 12 bases between. Germline values: CDR1 SGHAT, CDR2 FQNNGV. This CDR3 comprises 14 residues. The CDR3 region is CASTSAGHQETQYF. The DNA for the CDR3 is TGTGCCAGCACCTCAGCTGGGCACCAAGAGACCCAGTACTTC. The whole variable domain, remainder taken from reference TRBV11-2 and TRBJ2-5, is EAGVAQSPRYKIIEKRQSVAFWCNPISGHATLYWYQQILGQGPKLLIQFQNNGVVDDSQLPKDRFSAERLKGVDSTLKIQPAKLEDSAVYLCASTSAGHQETQYFGPGTRLLVL.

The J gene is TRBJ1-3, the V gene TRBV12-3 or TRBV12-4, with no clear D. The CDR3 consists of 11 residues. Trimming took off 4 bases at V and 9 bases at J, with 7 bases between the two ends. In DNA form, the CDR3 reads TGTGCCAGCAGTTCCCGGTCCACCATATATTTT. Its translation is CASSSRSTIYF.

The gene calls are TRBV6-5 and TRBJ1-2; 7 positions agree with TRBD1. V lost 0 bases to trimming and J lost 6 bases; unmatched junction nucleotides: 7. The CDR3 totals 15 residues. Looked up from germline, CDR1 is MNHEY and CDR2 is SVGAGI. The CDR3 DNA reads as TGTGCCAGCAGTTACTCGAAGACAGGGCGGGATGGCTACACCTTC. Encoded protein: CASSYSKTGRDGYTF.

The CDR3 DNA is TGTGCCAGTAGCGTCGGCACAGATACGCAGTATTTT. Its protein is CASSVGTDTQYF. The rearrangement links TRBV19 to TRBJ2-3; D remains ambiguous. The CDR3 totals 12 residues. V was shortened by 6 bases and J by 1 base, with 5 bases between the two germline ends. Germline V gives CDR1 LNHDA, CDR2 SQIVND (reference sequence).

The chain recombines TRBV5-6 with TRBJ1-1; possibly TRBD1 for D (6 bases). V lost 1 base to trimming and J lost 0 bases, with 13 bases between them. The CDR3 spans 16 residues. Germline V CDR1 and CDR2: SGHDT, YYEEEE. The CDR3 protein is CASSLMKGVVNTEAFF. The DNA of the CDR3 is TGTGCCAGCAGCTTGATGAAGGGGGTTGTGAACACTGAAGCTTTCTTT.

This chain links TRBV7-9 with TRBJ1-4, with D possibly TRBD1 on 5 matching bases. The CDR3 contains 14 residues. CDR1 and CDR2 (germline): SEHNR, FQNEAQ (reference sequence). V was trimmed by 8 bases and J by 10 bases, leaving 20 bases between them. CDR3 residues: CASRGGLPSRKLFF. The CDR3, as DNA: TGTGCCAGCCGGGGGGGACTCCCATCGAGAAAACTGTTTTTT.

Here the CDR3 reads CASSLGTNTDTQYF. The CDR3 nucleotides are TGTGCCAGCAGTTTAGGGACTAACACAGATACGCAGTATTTT. The chain joins TRBV27 to TRBJ2-3, with 7 positions matching TRBD2. The CDR3 runs 14 residues. CDR1 and CDR2 from the germline V gene are MNHEY and SMNVEV (reference sequence). V gave up 2 bases and J gave up 2 bases; unmatched junction bases: 1.

J is TRBJ2-7 and V is TRBV11-2; possibly TRBD2 for D (6 bases). V was pared by 5 bases and J by 5 bases, with 19 bases between. There are 15 residues in the CDR3. Germline CDR1 is SGHAT and CDR2 is FQNNGV. The CDR3 region has the DNA TGTGCCAGCAGCGTCAATAGCGGACCGTGGGACGAGCAGTACTTC. It translates to CASSVNSGPWDEQYF.

This chain joins TRBV5-4 and TRBJ2-5; D uncertain. V lost 3 bases and J 4 bases, leaving 7 bases between the germline ends. This CDR3 is built from 12 residues. Per the germline V gene, CDR1 is SGHNT and CDR2 is YYREEE (reference sequence). CDR3 sequence (DNA): TGTGCCAGCAGCTCCAGAGGAGAGACCCAGTACTTC. Amino acid sequence: CASSSRGETQYF.

This clone was picked up a small number of times. V usage is TRBV6-5 and J usage is TRBJ2-7; tentatively, D is TRBD1 (5 bases). Between the trimmed V and J ends, which lost 6 bases and 0 bases, there was a span of 9 bases. This CDR3 spans 13 amino acids. The V gene's germline CDR1 is MNHEY and CDR2 SVGAGI. The CDR3 here is CASRRQLSYEQYF. CDR3 sequence (DNA): TGTGCCAGCAGAAGACAGCTCTCCTACGAGCAGTACTTC.

The CDR3 bases are TGTGCCAGCAGTTTACTGGGGGAGCTGTTTTTT. This encodes CASSLLGELFF. This chain joins TRBV12-3 or TRBV12-4 and TRBJ2-2; no clear D. V lost 2 bases and J lost 8, with 3 bases in between. The CDR3 loop spans 11 amino acids.

The V gene is TRBV5-1, the J gene TRBJ2-1; 8 bases line up with TRBD2. Per germline, CDR1 SGHRS and CDR2 YFSETQ. The CDR3 totals 16 residues. V gave up 0 bases and J gave up 0 bases; unmatched junction bases: 2. The CDR3 protein is CASSLDSGSSYNEQFF. CDR3 sequence (DNA): TGCGCCAGCAGCTTGGACAGCGGGAGCTCCTACAATGAGCAGTTCTTC.

This sequence joins TRBV7-3 and TRBJ2-7, with D maybe TRBD2 (5 bases). The CDR3 is 16 amino acids. Germline CDR1 reads SGHTA; CDR2 reads FQGTGA. Between the trimmed V and J ends, which lost 2 bases and 6 bases, there was a span of 20 bases. The CDR3 nucleotides are TGTGCCAGCAGCTTACATTCCCGAACGGGGATCGGCGAGCAGTACTTC. This sequence encodes CASSLHSRTGIGEQYF.

V is TRBV19 and J is TRBJ1-5; 8 bases align to TRBD1. The CDR3 is made up of 21 amino acids. V lost 4 bases, J lost 0 bases, and 20 bases stayed unmatched. CDR1 LNHDA and CDR2 SQIVND come from the germline V gene (reference sequence). CDR3 protein: CASSTKDRVIATPLSNQPQHF. CDR3 nucleotides: TGTGCCAGTAGTACGAAGGACAGGGTTATTGCTACTCCACTTAGCAATCAGCCCCAGCATTTT. Based on the CDR3 plus reference TRBV19 and TRBJ1-5, the full variable domain is DGGITQSPKYLFRKEGQNVTLSCEQNLNHDAMYWYRQDPGQGLRLIYYSQIVNDFQKGDIAEGYSVSREKKESFPLTVTSAQKNPTAFYLCASSTKDRVIATPLSNQPQHFGDGTRLSIL.

The rearrangement links TRBV4-3 to TRBJ2-7; D possibly corresponds to TRBD1 (5 bases). Germline-derived CDR1 and CDR2 are LGHNA and YSLEER. V was clipped by 0 bases and J by 0 bases, with 12 bases between them. This CDR3 is built from 16 residues. The CDR3 protein is CASSQDRRGLSYEQYF. The CDR3 DNA reads as TGCGCCAGCAGCCAAGATAGAAGGGGCCTCTCCTACGAGCAGTACTTC.

This clone was seen more than once but under ten times. This chain links TRBV11-3 with TRBJ1-3; D gene ambiguous. Germline V gives CDR1 SGHNT, CDR2 YENEEA. The V end lost 5 bases, the J end lost 7 bases, and 24 bases lay between the germline ends. The CDR3 totals 17 residues. CDR3 protein: CASSQRVLGKRSNTIYF. Here the CDR3 DNA reads TGTGCCAGCAGCCAACGGGTATTGGGGAAACGGAGTAACACCATATATTTT.

V is TRBV28 and J is TRBJ2-2; 9 positions match TRBD1. Germline CDR1 and CDR2: MDHEN and SYDVKM. The CDR3 covers 14 residues. Trimming cost V 2 bases and J 7 bases; bases outside gene matches: 2. DNA of the CDR3: TGTGCCAGCAGTTTAGACAGGGGGGTCGGGGAGCTGTTTTTT. As protein: CASSLDRGVGELFF.